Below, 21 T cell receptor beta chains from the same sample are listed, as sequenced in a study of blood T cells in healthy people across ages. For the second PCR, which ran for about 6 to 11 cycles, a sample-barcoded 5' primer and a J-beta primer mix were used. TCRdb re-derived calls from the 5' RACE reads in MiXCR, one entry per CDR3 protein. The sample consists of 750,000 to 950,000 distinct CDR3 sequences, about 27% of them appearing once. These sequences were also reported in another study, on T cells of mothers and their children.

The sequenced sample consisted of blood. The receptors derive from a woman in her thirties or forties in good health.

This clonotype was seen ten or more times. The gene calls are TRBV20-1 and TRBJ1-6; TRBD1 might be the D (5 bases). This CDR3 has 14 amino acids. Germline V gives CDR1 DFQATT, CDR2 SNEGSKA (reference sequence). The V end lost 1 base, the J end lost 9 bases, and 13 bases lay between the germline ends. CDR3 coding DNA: TGCAGTGCTAGAGTGGCTGGGGGAACTTCACCCCTCCACTTT. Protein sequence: CSARVAGGTSPLHF.

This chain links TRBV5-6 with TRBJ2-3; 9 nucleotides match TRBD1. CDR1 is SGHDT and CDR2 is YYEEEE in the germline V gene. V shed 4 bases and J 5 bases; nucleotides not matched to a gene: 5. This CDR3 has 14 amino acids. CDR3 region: CASSHGQGRDTQYF. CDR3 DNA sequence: TGTGCCAGCAGCCACGGACAGGGGAGAGATACGCAGTATTTT.

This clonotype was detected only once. The CDR3 is CASSRIVSTDTQYF. The CDR3 coding sequence is TGTGCCAGCAGTCGCATTGTAAGCACAGATACGCAGTATTTT. The rearrangement joins TRBV6-6 to TRBJ2-3, with no clear D. Germline V CDR1 and CDR2: MNHNY, SVGAGI (reference sequence). Trimming removed 5 bases from V and 0 bases from J, with 9 bases in between. This CDR3 contains 14 residues.

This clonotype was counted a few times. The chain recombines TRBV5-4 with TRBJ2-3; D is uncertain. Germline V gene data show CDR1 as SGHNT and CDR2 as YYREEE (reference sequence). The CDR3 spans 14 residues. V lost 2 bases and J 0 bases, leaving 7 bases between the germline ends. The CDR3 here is CASSFSASTDTQYF. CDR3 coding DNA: TGTGCCAGCAGCTTTTCGGCTAGCACAGATACGCAGTATTTT.

The CDR3 spells CATSTGGANVLTF. The CDR3 DNA reads as TGTGCCACCAGCACAGGGGGGGCCAACGTCCTGACTTTC. The chain is built from TRBV24-1 and TRBJ2-6; D is perhaps TRBD1 (6 bases). The CDR3 is 13 residues long. Germline V lookup: CDR1 KGHDR, CDR2 SFDVKD. V lost 7 bases and J lost 4, with 7 bases in between.

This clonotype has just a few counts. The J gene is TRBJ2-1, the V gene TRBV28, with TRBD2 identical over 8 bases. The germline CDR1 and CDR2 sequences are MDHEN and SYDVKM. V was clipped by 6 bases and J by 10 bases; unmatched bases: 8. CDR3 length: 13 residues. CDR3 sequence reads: CASSLAGGWEQFF. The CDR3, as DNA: TGTGCCAGCAGCCTGGCGGGGGGATGGGAGCAGTTCTTC.

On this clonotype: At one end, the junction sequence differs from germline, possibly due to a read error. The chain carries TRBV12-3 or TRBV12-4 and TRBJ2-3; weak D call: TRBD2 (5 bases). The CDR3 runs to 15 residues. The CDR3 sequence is CASSLLVGRADAQYF. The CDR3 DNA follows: TGTGCCAGCAGTTTGCTAGTTGGGAGAGCAGATGCGCAGTATTTT.

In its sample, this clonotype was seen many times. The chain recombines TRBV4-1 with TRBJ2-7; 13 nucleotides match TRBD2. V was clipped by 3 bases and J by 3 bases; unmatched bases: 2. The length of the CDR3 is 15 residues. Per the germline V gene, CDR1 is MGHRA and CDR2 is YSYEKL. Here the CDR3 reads CASSQGLAGFYEQYF. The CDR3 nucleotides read TGCGCCAGCAGCCAGGGACTAGCGGGGTTCTACGAGCAGTACTTC.

The CDR3 DNA sequence: TGTGCCAGCAGCCCGACAGGGGTGCTCACCGGGGAGCTGTTTTTT. Encoded protein: CASSPTGVLTGELFF. This rearrangement joins TRBV3-1 to TRBJ2-2; 8 nucleotides agree with TRBD1. With 4 bases clipped from V and 4 bases from J, the junction kept 5 bases outside the gene matches. This CDR3 has 15 amino acids. Germline CDR1 is LGHDT and CDR2 is YNNKEL (reference sequence).

In DNA, the CDR3 is TGTGCCAGCAGTTATTTTGACGACACTGAAGCTTTCTTT. Its protein is CASSYFDDTEAFF. The chain links TRBV7-8 to TRBJ1-1; D uncertain. Germline loops: CDR1 SGHVS, CDR2 FQNEAQ. V was pared by 6 bases and J by 3 bases, with 11 bases between. The CDR3 sequence is 13 residues long.

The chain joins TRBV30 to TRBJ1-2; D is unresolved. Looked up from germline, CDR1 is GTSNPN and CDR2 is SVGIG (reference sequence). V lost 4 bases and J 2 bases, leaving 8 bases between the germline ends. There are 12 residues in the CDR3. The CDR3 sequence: CAWMAQNYGYTF. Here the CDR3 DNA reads TGTGCCTGGATGGCGCAAAACTATGGCTACACCTTC.

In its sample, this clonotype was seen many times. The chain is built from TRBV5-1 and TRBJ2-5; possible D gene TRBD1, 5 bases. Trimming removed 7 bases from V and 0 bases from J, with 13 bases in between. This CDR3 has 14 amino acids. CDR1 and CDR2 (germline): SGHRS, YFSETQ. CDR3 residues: CASRGQEYQETQYF. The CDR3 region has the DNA TGCGCCAGCCGAGGACAAGAGTACCAAGAGACCCAGTACTTC.

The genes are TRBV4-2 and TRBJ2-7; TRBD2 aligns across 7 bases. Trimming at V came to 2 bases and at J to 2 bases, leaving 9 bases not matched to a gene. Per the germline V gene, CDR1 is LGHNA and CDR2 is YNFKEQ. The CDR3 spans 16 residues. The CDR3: CASSQSSGGLTYEQYF. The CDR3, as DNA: TGTGCCAGCAGCCAATCATCGGGGGGTTTGACCTACGAGCAGTACTTC.

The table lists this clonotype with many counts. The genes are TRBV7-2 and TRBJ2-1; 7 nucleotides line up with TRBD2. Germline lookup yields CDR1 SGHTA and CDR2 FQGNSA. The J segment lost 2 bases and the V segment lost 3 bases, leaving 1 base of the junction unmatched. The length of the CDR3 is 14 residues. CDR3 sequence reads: CASSLGLTYNEQFF. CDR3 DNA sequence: TGTGCCAGCAGCTTGGGACTAACCTACAATGAGCAGTTCTTC.

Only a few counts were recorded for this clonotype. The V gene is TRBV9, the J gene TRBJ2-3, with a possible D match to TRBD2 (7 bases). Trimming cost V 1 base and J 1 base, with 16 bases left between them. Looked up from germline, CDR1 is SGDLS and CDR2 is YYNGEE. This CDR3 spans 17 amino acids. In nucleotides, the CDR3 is TGTGCCAGCAGCGTAATTGGGGGGGGCCCGGGCACAGATACGCAGTATTTT. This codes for CASSVIGGGPGTDTQYF.

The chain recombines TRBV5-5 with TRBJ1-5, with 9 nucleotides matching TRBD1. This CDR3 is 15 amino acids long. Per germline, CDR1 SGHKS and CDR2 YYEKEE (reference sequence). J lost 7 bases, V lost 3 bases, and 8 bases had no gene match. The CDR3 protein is CASSWGDRASQPQHF. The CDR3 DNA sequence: TGTGCCAGCAGCTGGGGGGACAGGGCGTCGCAGCCCCAGCATTTT.

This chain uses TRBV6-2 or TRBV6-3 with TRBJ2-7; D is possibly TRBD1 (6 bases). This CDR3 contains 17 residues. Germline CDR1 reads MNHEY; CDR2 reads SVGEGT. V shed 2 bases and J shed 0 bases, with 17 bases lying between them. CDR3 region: CASSYPIRTASSYEQYF. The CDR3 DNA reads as TGTGCCAGCAGTTACCCCATTAGGACAGCGAGCTCCTACGAGCAGTACTTC.

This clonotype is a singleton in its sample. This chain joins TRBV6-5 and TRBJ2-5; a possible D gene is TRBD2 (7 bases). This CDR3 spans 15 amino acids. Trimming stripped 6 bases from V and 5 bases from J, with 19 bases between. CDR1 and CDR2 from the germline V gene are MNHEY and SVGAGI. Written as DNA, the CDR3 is TGTGCCAGCAGCCTCCAGGGCAGGGGAGGGGAGACCCAGTACTTC. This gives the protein CASSLQGRGGETQYF.

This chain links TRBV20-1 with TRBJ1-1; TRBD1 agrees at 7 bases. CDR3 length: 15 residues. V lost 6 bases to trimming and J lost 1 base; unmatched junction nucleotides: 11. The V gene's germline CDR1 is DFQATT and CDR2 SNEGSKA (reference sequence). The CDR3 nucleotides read TGCAGTGCCCCAAGACAGGGTGTTCGGAACACTGAAGCTTTCTTT. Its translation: CSAPRQGVRNTEAFF.

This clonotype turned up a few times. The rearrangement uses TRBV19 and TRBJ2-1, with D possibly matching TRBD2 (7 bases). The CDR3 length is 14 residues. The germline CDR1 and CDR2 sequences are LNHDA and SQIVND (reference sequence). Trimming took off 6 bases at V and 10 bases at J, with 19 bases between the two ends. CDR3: CASSNNVGGAEQFF. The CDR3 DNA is TGTGCCAGTAGCAATAATGTAGGGGGGGCAGAGCAGTTCTTC.

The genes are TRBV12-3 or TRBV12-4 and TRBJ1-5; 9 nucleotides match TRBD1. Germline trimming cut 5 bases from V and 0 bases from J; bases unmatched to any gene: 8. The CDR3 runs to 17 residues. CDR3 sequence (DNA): TGTGCCAGCAGTACCGCCGGGACAGGGCATAGCAATCAGCCCCAGCATTTT. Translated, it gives CASSTAGTGHSNQPQHF.